This TCR beta chain was identified during a study of regulatory T cells in long-lasting Graves disease. Overall study context: New Graves' disease cases had less than 3 months of antithyroid drugs.

The time point here: newly diagnosed GD, antithyroid drugs for less than 3 months. RNA from PBMCs was the source of the TCR library. This clonotype was counted a few times. What it recognizes is unknown. The V end lost 3 bases, the J end lost 8 bases, and 14 bases lay between the germline ends. The CDR3 is made up of 14 amino acids. Germline V gene sequence: CDR1 MNHNS, CDR2 SASEGT. In building TCR beta libraries, iRepertoire HTBI primers were used together with Arm-PCR of CDR3 regions. TCRdb ran MiXCR on the multiplex PCR reads and lists one entry per CDR3 protein. The table includes some 460,000 distinct CDR3 sequences, about 16% detected once. Study-wide findings and caveats: TCR diversity was lower in persistent Graves' patients than in newly diagnosed ones.

These data were likewise used in another study, on T cells in Graves' hyperthyroidism and ophthalmopathy. According to that study: For Graves' hyperthyroidism to be stable, ophthalmopathy could not progress within 18 months. Diagnoses were made from clinical symptoms, serum measures (thyroxine and TRAb), thyroid ultrasound and orbital computed tomography.

Here the sequenced sample was peripheral blood mononuclear cells (PBMCs), taken at new diagnosis, from a patient treated with antithyroid drugs. The sequence was obtained from a man aged 35-49 years with Graves disease. The gene calls are TRBV6-1 and TRBJ1-5; D is perhaps TRBD1 (5 bases). Here the CDR3 reads CASSDGRGVKPQHF. The CDR3 DNA is TGTGCCAGCAGTGATGGTCGGGGGGTGAAGCCCCAGCATTTT.